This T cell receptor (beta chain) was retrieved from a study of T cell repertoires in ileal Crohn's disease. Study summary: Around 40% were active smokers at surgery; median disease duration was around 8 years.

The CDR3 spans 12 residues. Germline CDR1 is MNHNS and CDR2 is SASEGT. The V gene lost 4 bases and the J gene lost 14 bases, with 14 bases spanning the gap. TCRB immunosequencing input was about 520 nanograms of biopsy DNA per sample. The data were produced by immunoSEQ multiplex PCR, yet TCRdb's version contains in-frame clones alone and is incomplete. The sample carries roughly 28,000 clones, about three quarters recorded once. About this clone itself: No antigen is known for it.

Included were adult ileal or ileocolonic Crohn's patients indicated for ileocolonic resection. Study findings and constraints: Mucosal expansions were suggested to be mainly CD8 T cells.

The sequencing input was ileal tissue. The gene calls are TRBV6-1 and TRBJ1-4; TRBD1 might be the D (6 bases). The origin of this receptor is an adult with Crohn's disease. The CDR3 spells CASSGGQLRLFF. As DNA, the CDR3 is TGTGCCAGCAGTGGGGGACAACTGCGGCTGTTTTTT.